This section outlines one T cell receptor beta chain sequence together with its context. The CDR3 runs 19 residues. With 4 bases clipped from V and 5 bases from J, the junction kept 15 bases outside the gene matches. The germline CDR1 and CDR2 sequences are SGHKS and YYEKEE (reference sequence). The sample originates from a study of blood T cell repertoires in COVID-19. Assay used: immunoSEQ multiplex PCR; TCRdb lists only in-frame clones, some missing. The data show around 31,000 clones, more than 80% seen once. The genes are TRBV5-5 and TRBJ2-3, with TRBD2 matching 14 bases. The receptor's source is a woman in her forties with active or convalescent COVID-19. The sequenced material came from peripheral blood. The chain's CDR3 is CASSLTSGLAGEGVDTQYF. The CDR3 nucleotides read TGTGCCAGCAGCCTAACCTCGGGACTAGCGGGAGAAGGGGTAGATACGCAGTATTTT.